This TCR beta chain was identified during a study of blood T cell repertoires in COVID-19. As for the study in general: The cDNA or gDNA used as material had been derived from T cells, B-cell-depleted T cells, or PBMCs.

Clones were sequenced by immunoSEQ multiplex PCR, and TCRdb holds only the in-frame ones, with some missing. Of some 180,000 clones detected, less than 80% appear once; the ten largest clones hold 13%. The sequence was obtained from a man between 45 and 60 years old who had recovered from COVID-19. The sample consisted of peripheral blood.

CDR3 coding DNA: TGTGCCAGCAGCTCGGGACAGGCTATCCACTACGAGCAGTACTTC. Encoded protein: CASSSGQAIHYEQYF. The genes are TRBV13 and TRBJ2-7; 8 bases line up with TRBD1. From germline, CDR1 is PRHDT and CDR2 FYEKMQ (reference sequence). The CDR3 is 15 residues long. Losses at the gene ends were 4 bases for V and 3 bases for J; bases not matched to a gene: 8. Together with reference TRBV13 and TRBJ2-7, the CDR3 gives the full variable domain: AAGVIQSPRHLIKEKRETATLKCYPIPRHDTVYWYQQGPGQDPQFLISFYEKMQSDKGSIPDRFSAQQFSDYHSELNMSSLELGDSALYFCASSSGQAIHYEQYFGPGTRLTVT.